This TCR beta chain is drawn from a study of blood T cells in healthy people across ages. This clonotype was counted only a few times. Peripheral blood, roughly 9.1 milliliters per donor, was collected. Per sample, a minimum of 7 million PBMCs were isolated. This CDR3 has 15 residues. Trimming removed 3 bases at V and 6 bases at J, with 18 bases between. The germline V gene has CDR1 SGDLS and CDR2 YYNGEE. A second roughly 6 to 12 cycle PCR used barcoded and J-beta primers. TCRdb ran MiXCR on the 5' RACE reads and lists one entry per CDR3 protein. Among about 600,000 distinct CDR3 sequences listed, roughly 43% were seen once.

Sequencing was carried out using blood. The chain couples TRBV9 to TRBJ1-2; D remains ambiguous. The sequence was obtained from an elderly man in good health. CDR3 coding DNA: TGTGCCAGCAGCGGTTCCACCGGGATACGAAATGGCTACACCTTC. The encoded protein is CASSGSTGIRNGYTF.